This T cell receptor beta chain was captured by sequencing in a study of shared T cell receptors in the human thymus. Profiled with immunoSEQ multiplex PCR; TCRdb holds only in-frame clones, not every one. The table lists some 720,000 clones, around 89% of them singletons. Germline V gene data show CDR1 as MDHEN and CDR2 as SYDVKM. CDR3 length: 14 residues. Trimming cost V 5 bases and J 2 bases, with 12 bases left between them. These data are also associated with another study on human thymus T cells. That report notes: Donors consisted of healthy Finnish infants (having corrective surgery for congenital heart defects). In corrective heart surgery, resections were taken, and these provided the thymus tissue. What related research reported was that thymic repertoires overlapped highly among unrelated individuals.

V usage is TRBV28 and J usage is TRBJ2-5; no reliable D call. The sequenced material came from thymocytes. The receptor's source is a boy younger than two with a congenital heart defect. The DNA for the CDR3 is TGTGCCAGCAGTGAGTTCCCGATACAAGAGACCCAGTACTTC. This codes for CASSEFPIQETQYF.